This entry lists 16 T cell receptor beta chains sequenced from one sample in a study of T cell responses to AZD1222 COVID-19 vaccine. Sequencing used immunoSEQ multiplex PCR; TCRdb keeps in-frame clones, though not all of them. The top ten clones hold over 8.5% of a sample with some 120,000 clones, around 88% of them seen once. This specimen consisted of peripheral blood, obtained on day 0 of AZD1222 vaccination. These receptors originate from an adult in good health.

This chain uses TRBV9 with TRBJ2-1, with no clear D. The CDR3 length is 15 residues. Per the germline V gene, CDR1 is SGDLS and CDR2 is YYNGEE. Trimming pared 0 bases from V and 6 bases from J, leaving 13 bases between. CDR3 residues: CASSVAPGEINEQFF. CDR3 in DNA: TGTGCCAGCAGCGTAGCGCCGGGCGAAATCAATGAGCAGTTCTTC.

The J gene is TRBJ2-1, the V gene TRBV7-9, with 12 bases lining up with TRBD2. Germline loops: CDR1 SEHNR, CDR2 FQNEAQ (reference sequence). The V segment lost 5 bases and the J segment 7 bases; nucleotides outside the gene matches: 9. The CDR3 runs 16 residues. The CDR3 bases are TGTGCCAGCAGCCATAAGGGACTAGCGGGCATAAATGAGCAGTTCTTC. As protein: CASSHKGLAGINEQFF.

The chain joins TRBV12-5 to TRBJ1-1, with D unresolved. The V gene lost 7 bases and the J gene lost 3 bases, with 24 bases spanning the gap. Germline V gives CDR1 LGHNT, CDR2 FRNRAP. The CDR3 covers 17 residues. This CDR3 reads CASVSSEGRYRDTEAFF. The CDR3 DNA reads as TGTGCTAGTGTTTCATCAGAAGGAAGATATAGGGACACTGAAGCTTTCTTT.

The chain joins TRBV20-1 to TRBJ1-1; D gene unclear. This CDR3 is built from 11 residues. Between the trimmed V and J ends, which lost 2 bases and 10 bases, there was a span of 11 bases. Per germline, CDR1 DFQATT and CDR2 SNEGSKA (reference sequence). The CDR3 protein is CSARNPGGAFF. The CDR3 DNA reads TGCAGTGCTAGAAATCCCGGCGGAGCTTTCTTT.

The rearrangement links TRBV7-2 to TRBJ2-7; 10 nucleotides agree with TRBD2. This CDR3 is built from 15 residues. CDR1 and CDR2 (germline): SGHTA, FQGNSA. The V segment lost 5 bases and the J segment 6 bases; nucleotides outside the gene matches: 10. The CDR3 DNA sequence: TGTGCCAGCAGCCCCACACCTAGCGGGAGCCCCGAGCAGTACTTC. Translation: CASSPTPSGSPEQYF.

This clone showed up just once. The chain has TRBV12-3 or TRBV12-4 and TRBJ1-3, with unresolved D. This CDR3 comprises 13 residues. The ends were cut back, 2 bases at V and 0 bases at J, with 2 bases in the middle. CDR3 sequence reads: CASSLNSGNTIYF. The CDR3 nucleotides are TGTGCCAGCAGTTTAAACTCTGGAAACACCATATATTTT.

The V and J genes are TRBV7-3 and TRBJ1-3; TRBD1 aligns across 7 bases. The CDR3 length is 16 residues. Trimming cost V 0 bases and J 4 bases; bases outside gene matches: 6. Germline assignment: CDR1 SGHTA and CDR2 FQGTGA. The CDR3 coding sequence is TGTGCCAGCAGCTTAACGGCCGGGACAGCCGGAAACACCATATATTTT. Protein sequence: CASSLTAGTAGNTIYF.

This CDR3 reads CASSGTGLGGSSSYEQYF. The CDR3 bases are TGTGCCAGCAGCGGGACAGGGCTTGGGGGAAGTAGCTCCTACGAGCAGTACTTC. The rearrangement joins TRBV5-4 to TRBJ2-7, with 9 bases aligning to TRBD1. Germline loops: CDR1 SGHNT, CDR2 YYREEE (reference sequence). V gave up 4 bases and J gave up 0 bases; unmatched junction bases: 14. The CDR3 has 18 residues.

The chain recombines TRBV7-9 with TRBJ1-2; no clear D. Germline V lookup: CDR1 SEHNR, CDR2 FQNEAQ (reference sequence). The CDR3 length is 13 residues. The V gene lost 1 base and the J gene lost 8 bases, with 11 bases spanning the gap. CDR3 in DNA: TGTGCCAGCAGCTTAGGGGTATGGGAAGGCTACACCTTC. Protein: CASSLGVWEGYTF.

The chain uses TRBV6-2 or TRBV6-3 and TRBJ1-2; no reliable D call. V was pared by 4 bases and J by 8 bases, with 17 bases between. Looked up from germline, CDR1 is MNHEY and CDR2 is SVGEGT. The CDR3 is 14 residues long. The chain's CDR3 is CASSSADGSRGYTF. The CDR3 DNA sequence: TGTGCCAGCAGTTCCGCGGACGGGAGCAGAGGCTACACCTTC.

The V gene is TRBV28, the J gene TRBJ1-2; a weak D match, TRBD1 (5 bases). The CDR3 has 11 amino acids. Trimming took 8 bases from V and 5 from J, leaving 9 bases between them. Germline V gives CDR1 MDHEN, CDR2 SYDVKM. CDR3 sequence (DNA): TGTGCCAGCGGGGGTCAGTATGGCTACACCTTC. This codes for CASGGQYGYTF.

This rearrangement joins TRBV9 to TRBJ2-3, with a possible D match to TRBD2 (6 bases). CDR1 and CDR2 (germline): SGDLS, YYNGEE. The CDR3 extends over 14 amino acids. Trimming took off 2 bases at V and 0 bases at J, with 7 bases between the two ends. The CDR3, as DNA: TGTGCCAGCAGCGTGGGGGGAAGCACAGATACGCAGTATTTT. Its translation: CASSVGGSTDTQYF.

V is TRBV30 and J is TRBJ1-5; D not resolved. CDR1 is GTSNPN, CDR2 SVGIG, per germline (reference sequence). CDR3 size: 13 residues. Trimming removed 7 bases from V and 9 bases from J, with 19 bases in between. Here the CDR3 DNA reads TGTGCCTATGCGGACGGTCCGTTTATGCCCCAGCATTTT. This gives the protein CAYADGPFMPQHF.

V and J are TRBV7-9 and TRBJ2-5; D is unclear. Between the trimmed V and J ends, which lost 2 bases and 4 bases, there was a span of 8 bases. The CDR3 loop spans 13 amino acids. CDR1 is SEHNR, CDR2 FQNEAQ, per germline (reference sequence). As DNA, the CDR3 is TGTGCCAGCAGCTTAATGTCGGGAGAGACCCAGTACTTC. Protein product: CASSLMSGETQYF.

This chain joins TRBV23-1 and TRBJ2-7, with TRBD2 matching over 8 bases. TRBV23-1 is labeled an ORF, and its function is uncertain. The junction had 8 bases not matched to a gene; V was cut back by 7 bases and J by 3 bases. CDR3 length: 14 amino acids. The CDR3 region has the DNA TGCGCCAGCATCAATGACGGGGGGGGCTACGAGCAGTACTTC. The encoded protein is CASINDGGGYEQYF.

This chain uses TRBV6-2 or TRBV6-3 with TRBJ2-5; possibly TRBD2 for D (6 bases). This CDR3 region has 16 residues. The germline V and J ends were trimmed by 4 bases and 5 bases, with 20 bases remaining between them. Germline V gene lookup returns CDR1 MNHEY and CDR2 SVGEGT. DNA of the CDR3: TGTGCCAGCAGTTCCCCGGGATCCTTCAGCGGGGAGACCCAGTACTTC. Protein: CASSSPGSFSGETQYF.